The sequence of this T cell receptor (beta chain) was determined in a study of T cells in Graves' hyperthyroidism and ophthalmopathy. At least ten counts were recorded for this clonotype. Authors of the study amplified TCR beta CDR3 regions from RNA transcripts. During a first-round RT-PCR of the TCR CDR3, the HTBI primer set was used. TCRdb reanalysed the multiplex PCR reads using MiXCR and keeps one entry per CDR3 protein. Found here are 300,000 to 350,000 distinct CDR3 sequences, 15% to 20% of them singletons; the top ten hold roughly a third. Hyperthyroidism was newly diagnosed in patients aged 18 to 65 (duration under 2 months). Used for diagnoses were clinical symptoms, serum thyroxine and TRAb, thyroid ultrasound and orbital computed tomography. Extraction of PBMCs used roughly 9.3 ml of fresh peripheral blood. CDR1 and CDR2 from the germline V gene are MDHEN and SYDVKM. Trimming removed 6 bases from V and 0 bases from J, with 18 bases in between. The CDR3 has 17 residues.

This chain joins TRBV28 and TRBJ1-3; a weak D match, TRBD1 (6 bases). The sample comprised blood. The clonotype was recovered from a man aged 30 to 45 with Graves' hyperthyroidism. Here the CDR3 reads CASSRGGARSSGNTIYF. Written as DNA, the CDR3 is TGTGCCAGCAGCCGGGGGGGGGCACGGTCCTCTGGAAACACCATATATTTT. Variable domain in full (rest from reference TRBV28 and TRBJ1-3): DVKVTQSSRYLVKRTGEKVFLECVQDMDHENMFWYRQDPGLGLRLIYFSYDVKMKEKGDIPEGYSVSREKKERFSLILESASTNQTSMYLCASSRGGARSSGNTIYFGEGSWLTVV.